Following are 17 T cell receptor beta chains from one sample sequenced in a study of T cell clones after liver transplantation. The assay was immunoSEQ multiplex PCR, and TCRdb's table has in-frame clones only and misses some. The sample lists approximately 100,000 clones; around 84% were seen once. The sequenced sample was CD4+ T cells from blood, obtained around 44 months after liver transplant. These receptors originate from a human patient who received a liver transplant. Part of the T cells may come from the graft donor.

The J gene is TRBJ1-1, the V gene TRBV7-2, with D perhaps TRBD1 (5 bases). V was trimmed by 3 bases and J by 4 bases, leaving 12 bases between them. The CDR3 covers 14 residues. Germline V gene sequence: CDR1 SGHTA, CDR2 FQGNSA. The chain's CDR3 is CASSLNFRGTEAFF. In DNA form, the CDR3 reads TGTGCCAGCAGCTTGAACTTTAGGGGCACTGAAGCTTTCTTT.

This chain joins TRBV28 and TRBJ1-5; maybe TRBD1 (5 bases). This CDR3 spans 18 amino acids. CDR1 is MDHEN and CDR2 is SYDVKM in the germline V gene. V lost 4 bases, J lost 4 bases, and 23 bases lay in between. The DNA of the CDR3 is TGTGCCAGCAGTTGGTCCGACAGATCGGGGGGGTGGAATCAGCCCCAGCATTTT. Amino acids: CASSWSDRSGGWNQPQHF.

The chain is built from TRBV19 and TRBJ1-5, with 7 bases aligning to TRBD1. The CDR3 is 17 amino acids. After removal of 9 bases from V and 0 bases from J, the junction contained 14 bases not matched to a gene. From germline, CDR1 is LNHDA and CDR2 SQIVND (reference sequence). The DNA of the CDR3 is TGTGCCAGCGACCGGGACAGCAGCCTTTATAGCAATCAGCCCCAGCATTTT. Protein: CASDRDSSLYSNQPQHF.

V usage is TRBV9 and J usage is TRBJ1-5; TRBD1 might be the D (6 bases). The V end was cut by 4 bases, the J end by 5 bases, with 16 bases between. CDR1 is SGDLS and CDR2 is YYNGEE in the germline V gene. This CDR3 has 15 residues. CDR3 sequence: CASSLTGLGDQPQHF. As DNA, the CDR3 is TGTGCCAGCAGCCTCACAGGGCTGGGGGATCAGCCCCAGCATTTT.

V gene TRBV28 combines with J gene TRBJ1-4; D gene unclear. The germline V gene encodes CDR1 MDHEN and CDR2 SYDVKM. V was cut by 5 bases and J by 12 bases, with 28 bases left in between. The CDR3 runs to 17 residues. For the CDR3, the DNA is TGTGCCAGCAGTCCAAACGGGATTCCAGGACGGTTTGGAGAACTGTTTTTT. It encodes CASSPNGIPGRFGELFF.

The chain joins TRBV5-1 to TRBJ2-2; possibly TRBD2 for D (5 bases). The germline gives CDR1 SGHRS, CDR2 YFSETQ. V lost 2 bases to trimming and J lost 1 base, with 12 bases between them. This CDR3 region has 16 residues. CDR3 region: CASSFTGSMNTGELFF. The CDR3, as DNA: TGCGCCAGCAGCTTTACGGGGAGTATGAACACCGGGGAGCTGTTTTTT.

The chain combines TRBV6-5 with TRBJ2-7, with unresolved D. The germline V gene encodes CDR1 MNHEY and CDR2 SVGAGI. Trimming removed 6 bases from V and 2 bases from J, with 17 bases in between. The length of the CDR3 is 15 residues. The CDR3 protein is CASSYVNVQPYEQYF. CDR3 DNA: TGTGCCAGCAGCTACGTTAACGTACAGCCCTACGAGCAGTACTTC.

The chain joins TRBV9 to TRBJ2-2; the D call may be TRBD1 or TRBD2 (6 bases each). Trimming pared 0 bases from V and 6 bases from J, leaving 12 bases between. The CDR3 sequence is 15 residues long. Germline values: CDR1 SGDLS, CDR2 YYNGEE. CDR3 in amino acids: CASSVGAGEAGELFF. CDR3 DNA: TGTGCCAGCAGCGTAGGGGCAGGGGAGGCCGGGGAGCTGTTTTTT.

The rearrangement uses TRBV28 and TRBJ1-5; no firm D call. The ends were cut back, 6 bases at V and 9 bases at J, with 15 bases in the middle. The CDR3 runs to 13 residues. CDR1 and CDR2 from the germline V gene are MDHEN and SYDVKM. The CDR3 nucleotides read TGTGCCAGCAGGGACCCCGCGACACTGCCCCAGCATTTT. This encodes CASRDPATLPQHF.

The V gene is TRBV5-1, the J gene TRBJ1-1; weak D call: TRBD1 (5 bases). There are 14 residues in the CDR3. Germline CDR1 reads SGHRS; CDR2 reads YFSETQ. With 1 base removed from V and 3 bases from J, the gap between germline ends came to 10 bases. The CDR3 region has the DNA TGCGCCAGCAGCTTGACAGGCACTGACACTGAAGCTTTCTTT. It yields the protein CASSLTGTDTEAFF.

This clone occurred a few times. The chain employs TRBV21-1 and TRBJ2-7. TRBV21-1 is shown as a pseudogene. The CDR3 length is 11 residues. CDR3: CASSKMGKQYF. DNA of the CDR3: TGTGCCAGCAGCAAAATGGGTAAGCAGTACTTC.

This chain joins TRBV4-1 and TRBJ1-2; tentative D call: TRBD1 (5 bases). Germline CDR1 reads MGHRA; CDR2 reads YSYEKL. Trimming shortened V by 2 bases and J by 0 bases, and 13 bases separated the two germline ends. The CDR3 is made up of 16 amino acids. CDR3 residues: CASSQSAGRANYGYTF. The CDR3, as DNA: TGCGCCAGCAGCCAATCGGCAGGGAGAGCTAACTATGGCTACACCTTC.

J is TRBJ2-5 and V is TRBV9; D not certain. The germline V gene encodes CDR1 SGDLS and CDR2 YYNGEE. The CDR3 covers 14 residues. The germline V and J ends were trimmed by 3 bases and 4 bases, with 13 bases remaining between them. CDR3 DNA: TGTGCCAGCAGCGCGGGTTATTCTCGAGAGACCCAGTACTTC. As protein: CASSAGYSRETQYF.

The CDR3 sequence is CASSPRDSAFYGYTF. The CDR3 nucleotides are TGTGCCAGCAGCCCCCGGGACAGCGCTTTCTATGGCTACACCTTC. The chain links TRBV7-2 to TRBJ1-2; 7 nucleotides align to TRBD1. The CDR3 extends over 15 amino acids. J gave up 4 bases and V 5 bases, and 10 bases lay outside the gene matches. Germline V gene data show CDR1 as SGHTA and CDR2 as FQGNSA.

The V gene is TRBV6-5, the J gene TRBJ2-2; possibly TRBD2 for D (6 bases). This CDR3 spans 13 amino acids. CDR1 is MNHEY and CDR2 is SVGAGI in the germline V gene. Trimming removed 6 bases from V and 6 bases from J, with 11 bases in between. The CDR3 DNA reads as TGTGCCAGCAGGGAAGGAGGGGCCGGGGAGCTGTTTTTT. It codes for CASREGGAGELFF.

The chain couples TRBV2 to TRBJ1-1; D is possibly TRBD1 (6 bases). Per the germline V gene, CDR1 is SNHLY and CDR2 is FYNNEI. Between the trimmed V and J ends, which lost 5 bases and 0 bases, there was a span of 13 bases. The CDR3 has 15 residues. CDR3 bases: TGTGCCAGCAGTAGACAGGCAGGGATGAACACTGAAGCTTTCTTT. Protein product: CASSRQAGMNTEAFF.

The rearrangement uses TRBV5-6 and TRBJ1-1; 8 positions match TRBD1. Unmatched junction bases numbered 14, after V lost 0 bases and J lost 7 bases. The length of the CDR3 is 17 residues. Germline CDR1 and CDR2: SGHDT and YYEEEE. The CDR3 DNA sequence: TGTGCCAGCAGCTTGGCCAGCCAGGGGGCGCTGGGCTATGAAGCTTTCTTT. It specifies CASSLASQGALGYEAFF.